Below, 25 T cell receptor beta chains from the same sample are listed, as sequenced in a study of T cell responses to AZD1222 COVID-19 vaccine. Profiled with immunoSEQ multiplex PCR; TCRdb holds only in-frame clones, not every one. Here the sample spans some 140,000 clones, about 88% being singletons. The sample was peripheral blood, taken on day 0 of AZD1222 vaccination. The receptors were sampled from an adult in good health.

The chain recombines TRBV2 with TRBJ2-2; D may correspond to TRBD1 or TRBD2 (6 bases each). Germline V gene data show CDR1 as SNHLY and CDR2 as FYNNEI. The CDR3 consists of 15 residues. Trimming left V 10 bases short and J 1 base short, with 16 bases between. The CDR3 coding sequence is TGTGCCACCTCTCCGGGGGCCGTGAACACCGGGGAGCTGTTTTTT. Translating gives CATSPGAVNTGELFF.

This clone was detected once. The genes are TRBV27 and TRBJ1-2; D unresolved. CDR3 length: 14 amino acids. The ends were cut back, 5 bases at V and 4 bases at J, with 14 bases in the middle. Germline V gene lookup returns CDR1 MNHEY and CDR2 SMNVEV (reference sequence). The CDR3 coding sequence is TGTGCCAGCAGTCGGAGAGGGATATTCTATGGCTACACCTTC. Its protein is CASSRRGIFYGYTF.

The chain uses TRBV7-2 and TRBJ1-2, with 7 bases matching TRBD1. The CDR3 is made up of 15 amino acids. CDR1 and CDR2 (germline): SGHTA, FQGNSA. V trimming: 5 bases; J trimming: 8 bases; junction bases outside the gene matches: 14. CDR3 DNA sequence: TGTGCCAGCAGCCGCGAAAGAGACAGGGTCGGAGGCTACACCTTC. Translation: CASSRERDRVGGYTF.

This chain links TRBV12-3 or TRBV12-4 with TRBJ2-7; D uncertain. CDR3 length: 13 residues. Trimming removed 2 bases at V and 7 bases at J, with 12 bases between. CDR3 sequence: CASSLLQVGEQYF. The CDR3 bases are TGTGCCAGCAGTTTACTGCAGGTTGGAGAGCAGTACTTC.

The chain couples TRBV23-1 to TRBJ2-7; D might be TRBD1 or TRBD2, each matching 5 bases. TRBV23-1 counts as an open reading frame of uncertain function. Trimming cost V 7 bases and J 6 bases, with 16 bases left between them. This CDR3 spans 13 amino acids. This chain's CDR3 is CASTRRRDREQYF. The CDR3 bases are TGCGCCAGCACGCGACGCAGGGACCGCGAGCAGTACTTC.

The CDR3: CASILQGATEAFF. The DNA for the CDR3 is TGTGCCAGCATTCTTCAGGGTGCCACTGAAGCTTTCTTT. The rearrangement joins TRBV28 to TRBJ1-1; D is possibly TRBD1 (5 bases). This CDR3 spans 13 amino acids. V lost 7 bases to trimming and J lost 4 bases, with 13 bases between them. Per germline, CDR1 MDHEN and CDR2 SYDVKM.

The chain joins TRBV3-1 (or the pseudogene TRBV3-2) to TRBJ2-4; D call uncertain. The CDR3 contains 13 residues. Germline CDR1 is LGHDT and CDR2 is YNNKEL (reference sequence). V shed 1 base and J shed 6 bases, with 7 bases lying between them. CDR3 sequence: CASSQADPNIQYF. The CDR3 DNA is TGTGCCAGCAGCCAAGCCGACCCAAACATTCAGTACTTC.

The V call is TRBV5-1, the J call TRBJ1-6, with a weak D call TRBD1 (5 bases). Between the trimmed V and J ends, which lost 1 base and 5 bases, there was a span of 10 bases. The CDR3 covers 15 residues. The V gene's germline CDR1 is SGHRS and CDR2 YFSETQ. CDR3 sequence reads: CASSLRTDNNSPLHF. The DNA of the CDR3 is TGCGCCAGCAGCTTGCGGACGGACAATAATTCACCCCTCCACTTT. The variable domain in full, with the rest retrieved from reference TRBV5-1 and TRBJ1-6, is KAGVTQTPRYLIKTRGQQVTLSCSPISGHRSVSWYQQTPGQGLQFLFEYFSETQRNKGNFPGRFSGRQFSNSRSEMNVSTLELGDSALYLCASSLRTDNNSPLHFGNGTRLTVT.

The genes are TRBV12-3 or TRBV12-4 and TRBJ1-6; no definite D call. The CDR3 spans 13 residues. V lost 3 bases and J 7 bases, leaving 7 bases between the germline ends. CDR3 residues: CASSLQDNSPLHF. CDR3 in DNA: TGTGCCAGCAGTTTGCAAGACAATTCACCCCTCCACTTT.

Written as DNA, the CDR3 is TGTGCCAGCAGCCAGCCAGGGGGGGATGAAAAACTGTTTTTT. Protein: CASSQPGGDEKLFF. This chain links TRBV5-5 with TRBJ1-4; 7 bases fit TRBD1. CDR3 size: 14 residues. V lost 4 bases and J lost 6; bases outside the gene matches: 6. Germline V gene data show CDR1 as SGHKS and CDR2 as YYEKEE (reference sequence).

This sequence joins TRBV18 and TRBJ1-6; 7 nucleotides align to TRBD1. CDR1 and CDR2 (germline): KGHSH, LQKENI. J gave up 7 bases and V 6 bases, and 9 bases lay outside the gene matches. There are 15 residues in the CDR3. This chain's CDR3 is CASSPNPGGNSPLHF. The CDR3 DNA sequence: TGTGCCAGCTCCCCAAACCCAGGGGGGAATTCACCCCTCCACTTT.

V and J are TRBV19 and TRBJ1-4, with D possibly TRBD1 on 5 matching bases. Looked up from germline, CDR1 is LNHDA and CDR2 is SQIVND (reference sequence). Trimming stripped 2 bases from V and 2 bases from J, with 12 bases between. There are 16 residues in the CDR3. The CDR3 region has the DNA TGTGCCAGTAGTATATCCGGCGCAGGGACTAATGAAAAACTGTTTTTT. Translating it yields CASSISGAGTNEKLFF.

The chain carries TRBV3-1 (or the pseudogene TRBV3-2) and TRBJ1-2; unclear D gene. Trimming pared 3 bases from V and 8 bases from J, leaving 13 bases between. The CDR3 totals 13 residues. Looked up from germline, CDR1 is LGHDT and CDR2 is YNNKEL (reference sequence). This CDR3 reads CASSQRRSVGYTF. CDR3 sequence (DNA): TGTGCCAGCAGCCAGCGTCGCTCGGTGGGCTACACCTTC.

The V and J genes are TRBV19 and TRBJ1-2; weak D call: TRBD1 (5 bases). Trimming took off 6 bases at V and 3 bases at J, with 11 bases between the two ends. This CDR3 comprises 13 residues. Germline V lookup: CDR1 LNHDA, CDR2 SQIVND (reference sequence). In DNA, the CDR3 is TGTGCCAGTAGGGGGGTTCATGACTATGGCTACACCTTC. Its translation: CASRGVHDYGYTF.

The CDR3 is CASSQEGGKQYF. The CDR3 DNA reads as TGTGCCAGCAGCCAAGAAGGCGGAAAGCAGTACTTC. The rearrangement uses TRBV4-2 and TRBJ2-7; D gene uncertain. CDR3 length: 12 residues. Germline V CDR1 and CDR2: LGHNA, YNFKEQ. V was shortened by 0 bases and J by 8 bases, with 8 bases between the two germline ends.

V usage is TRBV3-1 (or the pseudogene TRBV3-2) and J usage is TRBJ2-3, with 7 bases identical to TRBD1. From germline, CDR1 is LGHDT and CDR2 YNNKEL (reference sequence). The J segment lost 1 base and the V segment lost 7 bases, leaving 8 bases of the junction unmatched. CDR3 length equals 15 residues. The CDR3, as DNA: TGTGCCAGCAACCCAACAGGGGATGGCACAGATACGCAGTATTTT. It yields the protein CASNPTGDGTDTQYF.

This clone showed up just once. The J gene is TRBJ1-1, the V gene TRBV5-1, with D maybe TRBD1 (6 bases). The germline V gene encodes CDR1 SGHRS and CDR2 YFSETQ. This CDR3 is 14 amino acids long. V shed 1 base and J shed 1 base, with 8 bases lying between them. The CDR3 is CASSLPQGNTEAFF. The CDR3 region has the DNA TGCGCCAGCAGCTTGCCACAGGGGAACACTGAAGCTTTCTTT.

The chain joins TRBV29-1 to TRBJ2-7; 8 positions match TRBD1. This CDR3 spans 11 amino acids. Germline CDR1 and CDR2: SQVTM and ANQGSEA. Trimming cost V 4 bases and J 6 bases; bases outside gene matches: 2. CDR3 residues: CSVGDRGEQYF. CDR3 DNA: TGCAGCGTTGGCGACAGGGGCGAGCAGTACTTC.

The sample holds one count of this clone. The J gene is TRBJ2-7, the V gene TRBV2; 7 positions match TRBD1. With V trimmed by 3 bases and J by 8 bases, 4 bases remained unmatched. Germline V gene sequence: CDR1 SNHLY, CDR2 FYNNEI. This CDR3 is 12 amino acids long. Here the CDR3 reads CASSDEGQKQYF. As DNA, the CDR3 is TGTGCCAGCAGTGACGAGGGACAGAAGCAGTACTTC.

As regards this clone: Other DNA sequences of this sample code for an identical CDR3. The CDR3 sequence: CASSSGTEYGYTF. The CDR3 DNA sequence: TGTGCCAGCAGCTCCGGGACTGAATATGGCTACACCTTC. The chain links TRBV28 to TRBJ1-2, with TRBD1 as a possible D gene (5 bases). Germline CDR1 MDHEN, CDR2 SYDVKM. The CDR3 length is 13 residues. The V end lost 6 bases, the J end lost 5 bases, and 13 bases lay between the germline ends.

The CDR3 region has the DNA TGTGCCAGCAGCCGAACCCAGGGGGATAGCAATCAGCCCCAGCATTTT. This translates into CASSRTQGDSNQPQHF. V gene TRBV4-2 combines with J gene TRBJ1-5, with TRBD1 matching over 7 bases. The CDR3 is made up of 16 amino acids. CDR1 LGHNA and CDR2 YNFKEQ come from the germline V gene. The trim removed 4 bases at V and 0 bases at J, leaving 6 bases unmatched.

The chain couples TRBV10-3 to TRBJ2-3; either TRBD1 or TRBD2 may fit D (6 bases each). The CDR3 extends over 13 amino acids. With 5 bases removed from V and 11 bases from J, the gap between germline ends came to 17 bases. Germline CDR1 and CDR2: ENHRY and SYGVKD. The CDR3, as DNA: TGTGCCATCAGTTTAGGCAGGGGAGGACAGCAGTATTTT. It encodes CAISLGRGGQQYF.

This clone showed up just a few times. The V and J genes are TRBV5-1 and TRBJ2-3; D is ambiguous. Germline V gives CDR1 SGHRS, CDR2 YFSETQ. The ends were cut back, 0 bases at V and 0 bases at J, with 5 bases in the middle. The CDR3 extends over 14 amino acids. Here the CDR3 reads CASSLAESTDTQYF. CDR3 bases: TGCGCCAGCAGCTTGGCCGAGAGCACAGATACGCAGTATTTT. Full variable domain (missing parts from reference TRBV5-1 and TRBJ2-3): KAGVTQTPRYLIKTRGQQVTLSCSPISGHRSVSWYQQTPGQGLQFLFEYFSETQRNKGNFPGRFSGRQFSNSRSEMNVSTLELGDSALYLCASSLAESTDTQYFGPGTRLTVL.

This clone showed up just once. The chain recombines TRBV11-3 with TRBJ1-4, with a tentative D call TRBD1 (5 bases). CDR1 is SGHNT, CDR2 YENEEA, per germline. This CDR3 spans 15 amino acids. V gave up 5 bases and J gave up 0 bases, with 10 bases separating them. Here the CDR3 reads CASSQGTSTNEKLFF. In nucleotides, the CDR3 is TGTGCCAGCAGCCAAGGGACGTCAACTAATGAAAAACTGTTTTTT.

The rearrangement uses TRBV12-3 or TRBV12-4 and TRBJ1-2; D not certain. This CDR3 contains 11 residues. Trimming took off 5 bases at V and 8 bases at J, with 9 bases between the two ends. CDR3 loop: CASSTRGGYTF. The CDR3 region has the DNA TGTGCCAGCAGTACTCGTGGCGGCTACACCTTC.